A selection of T cell receptor beta chains follows, all from one sample in a study of glioma-infiltrating T cells after dendritic cell vaccination. The assay was immunoSEQ multiplex PCR, and TCRdb's table has in-frame clones only and misses some. The repertoire holds 99,000 or so clones, more than 70% seen once, with roughly 5.9% in the top ten. The sequencing used blood, collected after dendritic cell vaccination. The receptors derive from a human donor with glioblastoma. Each CDR3 is given with its conserved first and last residue. The D gene is left open where the match is weak. Expanded clones are given a class, and other clones once, few, many or no size at all.

TRBJ1-2 | TRBV28 | NA | NA | CASSNPTVYGYTF | TGTGCCAGCAGTAATCCCACAGTCTATGGCTACACCTTC
TRBJ2-5 | TRBV5-1 | NA | TRBD1 | CASSWTGGGETQYF | TGCGCCAGCAGCTGGACAGGGGGCGGGGAGACCCAGTACTTC
TRBJ2-3 | TRBV6-5 | NA | TRBD2 | CASSYSGLAGTDTQYF | TGTGCCAGCAGTTACTCGGGACTAGCGGGAACGGATACGCAGTATTTT
TRBJ2-7 | TRBV30 | NA | NA | CAWSSVGGWRYEQYF | TGTGCCTGGAGTAGTGTAGGGGGTTGGCGATACGAGCAGTACTTC
TRBJ1-2 | TRBV28 | NA | NA | CASSSAQGGNGYTF | TGTGCCAGCAGTTCGGCACAGGGTGGGAATGGCTACACCTTC
TRBJ2-3 | TRBV5-6 | few | TRBD2 | CASSLFGREGLTDTQYF | TGTGCCAGCAGCCTATTCGGGAGGGAAGGGCTCACAGATACGCAGTATTTT
TRBJ1-1 | TRBV19 | NA | NA | CASKKDWNTEAFF | TGTGCCAGTAAGAAGGACTGGAACACTGAAGCTTTCTTT
TRBJ1-2 | TRBV7-8 | NA | NA | CASSLLEEGGYTF | TGTGCCAGCAGCCTTCTCGAGGAGGGAGGCTACACCTTC
TRBJ1-5 | TRBV18 | NA | NA | CASSPGGDGNQPQHF | TGTGCCAGCTCACCGGGGGGTGATGGCAATCAGCCCCAGCATTTT
TRBJ1-2 | TRBV6-1 | few | NA | CASSRTGTSYGYTF | TGTGCCAGCAGCCGTACAGGGACTAGCTATGGCTACACCTTC
TRBJ2-3 | TRBV28 | NA | TRBD2 | CASRAIAGGKDTQYF | TGTGCCAGCAGGGCGATAGCGGGAGGGAAAGATACGCAGTATTTT